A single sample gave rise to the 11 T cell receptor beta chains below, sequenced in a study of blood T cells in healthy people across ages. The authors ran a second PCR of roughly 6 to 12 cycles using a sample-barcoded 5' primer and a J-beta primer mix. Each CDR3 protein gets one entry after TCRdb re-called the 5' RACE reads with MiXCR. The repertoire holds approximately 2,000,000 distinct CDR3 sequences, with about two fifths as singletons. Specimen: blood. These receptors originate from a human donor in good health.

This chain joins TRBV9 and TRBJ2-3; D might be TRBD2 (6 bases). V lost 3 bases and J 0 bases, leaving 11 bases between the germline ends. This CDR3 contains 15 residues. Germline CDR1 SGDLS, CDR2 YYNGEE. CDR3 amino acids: CASSGLGGSTDTQYF. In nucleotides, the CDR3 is TGTGCCAGCAGCGGACTAGGAGGGAGCACAGATACGCAGTATTTT. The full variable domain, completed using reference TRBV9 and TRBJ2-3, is DSGVTQTPKHLITATGQRVTLRCSPRSGDLSVYWYQQSLDQGLQFLIQYYNGEERAKGNILERFSAQQFPDLHSELNLSSLELGDSALYFCASSGLGGSTDTQYFGPGTRLTVL.

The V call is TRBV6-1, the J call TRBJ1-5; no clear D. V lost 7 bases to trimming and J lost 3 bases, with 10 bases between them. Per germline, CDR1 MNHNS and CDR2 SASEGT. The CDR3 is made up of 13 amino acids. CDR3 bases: TGTGCCAGCATTCGGGATTACAATCAGCCCCAGCATTTT. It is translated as CASIRDYNQPQHF.

The CDR3 DNA follows: TGCAGTGCAAGGGACAGGGAGGCCGGGGAGCTGTTTTTT. It encodes CSARDREAGELFF. This chain uses TRBV20-1 with TRBJ2-2; 9 bases are a match to TRBD1. J gave up 6 bases and V 6 bases, and 5 bases lay outside the gene matches. Germline V lookup: CDR1 DFQATT, CDR2 SNEGSKA (reference sequence). The CDR3 extends over 13 amino acids.

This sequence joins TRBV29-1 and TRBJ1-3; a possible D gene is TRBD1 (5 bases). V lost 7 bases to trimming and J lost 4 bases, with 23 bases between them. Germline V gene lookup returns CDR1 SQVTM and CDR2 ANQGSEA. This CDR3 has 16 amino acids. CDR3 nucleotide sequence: TGCAGCGCCGGAACCGGGGCGCTCGCGTTCGGAAACACCATATATTTT. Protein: CSAGTGALAFGNTIYF.

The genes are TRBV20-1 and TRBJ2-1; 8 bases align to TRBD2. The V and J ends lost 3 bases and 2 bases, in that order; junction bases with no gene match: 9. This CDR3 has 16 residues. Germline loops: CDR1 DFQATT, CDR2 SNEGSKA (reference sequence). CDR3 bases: TGCAGTGCTAGGGGACGACCAGCGGGGGCCTACAATGAGCAGTTCTTC. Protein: CSARGRPAGAYNEQFF.

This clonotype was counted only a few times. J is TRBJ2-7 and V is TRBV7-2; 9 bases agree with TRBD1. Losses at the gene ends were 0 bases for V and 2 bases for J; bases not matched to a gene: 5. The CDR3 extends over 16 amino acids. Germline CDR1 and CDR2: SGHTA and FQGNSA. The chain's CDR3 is CASSLAGQGMAYEQYF. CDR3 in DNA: TGTGCCAGCAGCTTAGCCGGACAGGGGATGGCCTACGAGCAGTACTTC. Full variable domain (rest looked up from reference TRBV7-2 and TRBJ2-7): GAGVSQSPSNKVTEKGKDVELRCDPISGHTALYWYRQSLGQGLEFLIYFQGNSAPDKSGLPSDRFSAERTGGSVSTLTIQRTQQEDSAVYLCASSLAGQGMAYEQYFGPGTRLTVT.

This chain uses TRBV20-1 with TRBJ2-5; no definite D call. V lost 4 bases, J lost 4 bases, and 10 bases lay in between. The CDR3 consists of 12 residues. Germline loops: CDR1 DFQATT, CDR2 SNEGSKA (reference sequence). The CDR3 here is CSAKGLGETQYF. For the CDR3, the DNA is TGCAGTGCTAAAGGCCTGGGAGAGACCCAGTACTTC.

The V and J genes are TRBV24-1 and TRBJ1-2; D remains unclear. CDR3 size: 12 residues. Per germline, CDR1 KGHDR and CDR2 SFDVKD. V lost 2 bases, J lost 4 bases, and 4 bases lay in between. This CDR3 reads CATSDYIYGYTF. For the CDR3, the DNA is TGTGCCACCAGTGATTATATCTATGGCTACACCTTC.

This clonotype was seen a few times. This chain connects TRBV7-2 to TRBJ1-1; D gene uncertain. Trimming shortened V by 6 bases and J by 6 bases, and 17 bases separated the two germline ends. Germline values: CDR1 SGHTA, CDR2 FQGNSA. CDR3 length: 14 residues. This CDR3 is CASRPQVTGPEAFF. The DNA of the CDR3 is TGTGCCAGCAGACCCCAGGTCACCGGTCCTGAAGCTTTCTTT.

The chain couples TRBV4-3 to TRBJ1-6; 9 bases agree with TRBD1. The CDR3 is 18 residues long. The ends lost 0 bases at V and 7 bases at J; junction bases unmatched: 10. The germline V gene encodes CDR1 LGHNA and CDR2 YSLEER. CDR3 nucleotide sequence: TGCGCCAGCAGCCAAGATAGGAACCCGGGACAGGGCAATTCACCCCTCCACTTT. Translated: CASSQDRNPGQGNSPLHF.

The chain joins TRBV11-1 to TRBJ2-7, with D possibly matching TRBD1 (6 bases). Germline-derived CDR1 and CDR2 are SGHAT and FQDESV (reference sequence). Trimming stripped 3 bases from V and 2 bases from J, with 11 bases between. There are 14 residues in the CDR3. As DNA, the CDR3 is TGTGCCAGCAGCTTCCAGGGGCCGCCCTACGAGCAGTACTTC. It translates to CASSFQGPPYEQYF.